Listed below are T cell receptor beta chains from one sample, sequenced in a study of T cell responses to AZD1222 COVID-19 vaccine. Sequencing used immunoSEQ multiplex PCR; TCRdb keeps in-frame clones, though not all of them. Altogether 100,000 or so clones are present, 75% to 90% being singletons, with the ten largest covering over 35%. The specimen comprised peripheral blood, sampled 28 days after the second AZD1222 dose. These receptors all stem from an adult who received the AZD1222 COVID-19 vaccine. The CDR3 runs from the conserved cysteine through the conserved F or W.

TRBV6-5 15 CASKVDRRKTDTQYF
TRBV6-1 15 CASSDTLRFGNTIYF
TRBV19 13 CASTTTGRAEAFF
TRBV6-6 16 CASRPRRDRDTDTQYF
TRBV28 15 CASRTGTGSNYEQYF
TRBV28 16 CASSFGTPLPTDTQYF
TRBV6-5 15 CASGANTFGDSPLHF
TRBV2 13 CASRNRGADTQYF
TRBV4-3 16 CASSQDRGTGQETQYF
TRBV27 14 CASRGTGEFNGYTF
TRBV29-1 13 CSVAPGGGETQYF
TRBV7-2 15 CASSLGDRGRRGYTF
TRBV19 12 CASSTGANIQYF
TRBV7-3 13 CASSQTGSYEQYF
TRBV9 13 CASSVESNTEAFF
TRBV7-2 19 CASSPLAAVKGSQRDTQYF
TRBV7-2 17 CASSLVPSGSGTGELFF
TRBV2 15 CASTHEGGASYEQYF
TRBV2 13 CASTGITNEKLFF
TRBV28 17 CASRDIPGRPNTGELFF
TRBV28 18 CASSSPGTSGLSSYEQYF
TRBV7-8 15 CASSPADTAVEKLFF
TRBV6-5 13 CASSPDRLEKLFF
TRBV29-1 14 CSVGTGTGDNEQFF
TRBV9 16 CASSVRDGAFTDTQYF
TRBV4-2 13 CASSLEVSTEAFF
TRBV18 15 CASSARQGFGETQYF
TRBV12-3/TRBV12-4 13 CASSPRRDQPQHF
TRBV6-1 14 CASSEHAGYNEQFF
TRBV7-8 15 CASSLGTARSYEQYF
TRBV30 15 CAWSSPQGLRDIQYF
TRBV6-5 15 CASSPRTGLSYEQYF
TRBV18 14 CASSPGTGPYEQYF
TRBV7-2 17 CASSPGRLAGRKETQYF
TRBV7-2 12 CASSLQQGGYTF
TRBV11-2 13 CASSSQGPDTQYF
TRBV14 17 CASSPRQGEYSNQPQHF
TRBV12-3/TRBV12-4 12 CASSLGPYGYTF
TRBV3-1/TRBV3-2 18 CASSQVTRWRELKYEQYF
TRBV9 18 CASSVDLYEGGGAYGYTF
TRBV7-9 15 CATGRVGGVGTEAFF
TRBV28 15 CASRGAGQGLDGQYF
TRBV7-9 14 CASSLSGPTDTQYF
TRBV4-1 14 CASRKAWGNTEAFF
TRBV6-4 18 CAISQGPSATLPQETQYF
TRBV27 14 CASSPSQFTDTQYF
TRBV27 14 CASSLMGVSEKLFF
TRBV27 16 CASSFSMGSSNEKLFF
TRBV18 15 CASSPTGQGAGGYTF
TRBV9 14 CASSSGRGANEQYF
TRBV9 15 CASSALAGPQETQYF
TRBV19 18 CASSIRIRTARGGYGYTF
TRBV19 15 CASSISRAGNTEAFF
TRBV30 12 CAWSASEGLGFF
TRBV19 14 CASQRGHNTGELFF